This TCR beta chain was captured in a study of T cells of healthy individuals. CDR3 length: 12 amino acids. CDR1 and CDR2 (germline): SQVTM, ANQGSEA. TCRdb reanalysed the 5' RACE reads using MiXCR and keeps one entry per CDR3 protein. The sample lists over 95,000 distinct CDR3 sequences; approximately 16% were seen once. This clonotype was seen ten or more times. A read error may account for a junction end that differs from germline. The clonotype comes from a human donor in good health. The rearrangement joins TRBV29-1 to TRBJ2-3; D is possibly TRBD1 (5 bases). The CDR3, as DNA: TGCAGCGGACGGCAGGGCACGGATACGCAGTATTTT. Its protein product is CSGRQGTDTQYF.